This T cell receptor (beta chain) was profiled in a study of T-cell memory formation after mild COVID-19. Study background: For the most part, TCR clusters were specific to one donor. Regarding the study as a whole: Clones that contracted clustered mainly in CM and EM if CD4+ and in EMRA if CD8+. A subset of responding clones appeared in pre-infection memory, suggesting cross-reactive memory joined.

To note about this clonotype: Antigen unknown.

Trimming shortened V by 0 bases and J by 11 bases, and 14 bases separated the two germline ends. CDR3 length equals 15 residues. Germline CDR1 LNHNV, CDR2 YYDKDF (reference sequence). TCRdb itself ran the 5' RACE reads through MiXCR, one entry per CDR3 protein. The repertoire holds about 620,000 distinct CDR3 sequences, with more than 15% as singletons. This TCR came from an adult woman who had mild COVID-19 (a few samples of this study predate the infection). Cell type and time point are not known. The sample was PBMCs or a T cell subset sorted from them (not recorded which). The chain joins TRBV15 to TRBJ1-6, with no clear D. This chain's CDR3 is CATSRDTGSVAPLHF. The CDR3 bases are TGTGCCACCAGCAGAGATACCGGGAGTGTGGCACCCCTCCACTTT. Complete variable domain (other parts from reference TRBV15 and TRBJ1-6): DAMVIQNPRYQVTQFGKPVTLSCSQTLNHNVMYWYQQKSSQAPKLLFHYYDKDFNNEADTPDNFQSRRPNTSFCFLDIRSPGLGDTAMYLCATSRDTGSVAPLHFGNGTRLTVT.